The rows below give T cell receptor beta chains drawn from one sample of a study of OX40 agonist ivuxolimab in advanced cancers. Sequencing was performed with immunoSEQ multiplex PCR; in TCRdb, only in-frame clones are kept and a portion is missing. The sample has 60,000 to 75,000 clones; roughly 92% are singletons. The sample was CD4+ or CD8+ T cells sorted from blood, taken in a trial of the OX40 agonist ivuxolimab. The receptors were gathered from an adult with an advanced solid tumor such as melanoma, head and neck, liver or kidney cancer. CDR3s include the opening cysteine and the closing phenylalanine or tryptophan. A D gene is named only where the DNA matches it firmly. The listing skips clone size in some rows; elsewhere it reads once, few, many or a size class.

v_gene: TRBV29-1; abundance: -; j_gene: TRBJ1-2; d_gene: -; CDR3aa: CSVVGQGSTNYGYTF; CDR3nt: TGCAGCGTTGTGGGGCAGGGGTCGACTAACTATGGCTACACCTTC
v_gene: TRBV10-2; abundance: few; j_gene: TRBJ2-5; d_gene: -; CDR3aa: CASSESFRQETQYF; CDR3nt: TGCGCCAGCAGTGAGTCGTTTAGGCAAGAGACCCAGTACTTC
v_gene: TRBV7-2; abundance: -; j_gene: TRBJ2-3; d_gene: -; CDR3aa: CASSLMYASGTDTQYF; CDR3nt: TGTGCCAGCAGCTTAATGTATGCTAGCGGCACAGATACGCAGTATTTT
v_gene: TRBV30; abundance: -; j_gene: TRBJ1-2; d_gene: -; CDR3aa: CAWSPGIYGYTF; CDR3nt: TGTGCCTGGAGTCCCGGGATTTATGGCTACACCTTC
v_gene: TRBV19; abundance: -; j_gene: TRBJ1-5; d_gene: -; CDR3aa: CASSTRDGNQPQHF; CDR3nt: TGTGCCAGTAGTACCCGGGACGGCAATCAGCCCCAGCATTTT
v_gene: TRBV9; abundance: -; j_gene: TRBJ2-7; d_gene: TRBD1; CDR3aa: CASSASPGTGFEQYF; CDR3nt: TGTGCCAGCAGCGCTAGTCCCGGGACAGGGTTCGAGCAGTACTTC
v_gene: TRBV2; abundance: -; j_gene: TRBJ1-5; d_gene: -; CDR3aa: CASSEVGADQPQHF; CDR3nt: TGTGCCAGCAGTGAAGTGGGGGCGGATCAGCCCCAGCATTTT
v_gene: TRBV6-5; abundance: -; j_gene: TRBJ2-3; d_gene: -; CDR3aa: CASIPKDTDTQYF; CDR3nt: TGTGCCAGCATCCCGAAGGACACAGATACGCAGTATTTT
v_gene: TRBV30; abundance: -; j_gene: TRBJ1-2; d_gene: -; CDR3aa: CASMGARGQGYTF; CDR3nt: TGTGCCTCCATGGGAGCGAGGGGCCAAGGCTACACCTTC
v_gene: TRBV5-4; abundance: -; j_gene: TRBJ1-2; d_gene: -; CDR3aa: CASSPTATYGYTF; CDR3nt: TGTGCCAGCAGCCCGACAGCTACCTATGGCTACACCTTC
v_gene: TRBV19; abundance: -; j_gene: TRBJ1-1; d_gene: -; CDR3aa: CASSWGSWTEAFF; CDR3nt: TGTGCCAGTAGTTGGGGGAGTTGGACTGAAGCTTTCTTT
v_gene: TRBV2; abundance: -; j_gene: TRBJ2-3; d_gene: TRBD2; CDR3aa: CASSLGGTSTDTQYF; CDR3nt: TGTGCCAGCAGTCTCGGGGGGACTAGCACAGATACGCAGTATTTT
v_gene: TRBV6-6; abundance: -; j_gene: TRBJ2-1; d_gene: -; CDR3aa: CASKPRDTYNEQFF; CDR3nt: TGTGCCAGCAAGCCCCGGGACACCTACAATGAGCAGTTCTTC
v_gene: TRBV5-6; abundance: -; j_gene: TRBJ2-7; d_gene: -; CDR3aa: CASSFGQTNEQYF; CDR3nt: TGTGCCAGCAGCTTTGGACAGACTAACGAGCAGTACTTC
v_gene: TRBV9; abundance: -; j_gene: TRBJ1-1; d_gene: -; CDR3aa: CASSVAGGRTEAFF; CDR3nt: TGTGCCAGCAGCGTAGCCGGGGGAAGGACTGAAGCTTTCTTT
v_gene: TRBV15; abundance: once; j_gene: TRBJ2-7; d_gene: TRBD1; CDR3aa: CATSMDRGNEQYF; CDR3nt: TGTGCCACCAGCATGGACAGGGGGAACGAGCAGTACTTC
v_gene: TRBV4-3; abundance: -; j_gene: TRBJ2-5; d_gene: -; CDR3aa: CASSQGPVGKETQYF; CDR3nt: TGCGCCAGCAGCCAAGGACCTGTGGGGAAAGAGACCCAGTACTTC
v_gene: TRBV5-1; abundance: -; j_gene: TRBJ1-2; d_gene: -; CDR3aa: CASSLGHQANYGYTF; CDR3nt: TGCGCCAGCAGCTTGGGGCACCAAGCTAACTATGGCTACACCTTC